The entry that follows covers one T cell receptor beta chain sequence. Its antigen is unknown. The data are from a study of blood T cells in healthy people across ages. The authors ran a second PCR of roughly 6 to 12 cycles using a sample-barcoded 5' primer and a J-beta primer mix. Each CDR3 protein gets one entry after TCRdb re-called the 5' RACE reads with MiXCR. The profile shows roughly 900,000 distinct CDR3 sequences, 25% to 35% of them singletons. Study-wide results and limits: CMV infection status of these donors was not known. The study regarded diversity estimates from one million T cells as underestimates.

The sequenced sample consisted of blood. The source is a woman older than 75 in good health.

The CDR3 loop reads CASSPLTDEQYF. CDR3 DNA: TGTGCCAGCTCTCCTCTCACGGACGAGCAGTACTTC. The V gene is TRBV28, the J gene TRBJ2-7; D unresolved. Trimming stripped 8 bases from V and 5 bases from J, with 13 bases between. The CDR3 has 12 amino acids. Germline V gene lookup returns CDR1 MDHEN and CDR2 SYDVKM.